Presented here are 21 T cell receptor beta chains from one specimen sequenced in a study of Graves' ophthalmopathy and Graves' hyperthyroidism. CDR3 regions of TCR beta were amplified from RNA transcripts. An initial RT-PCR round employing HTBI primers preceded a second-round multiplex PCR. TCRdb re-called the multiplex PCR reads with MiXCR, one entry per CDR3 protein. There are around 1.1 million distinct CDR3 sequences in the sample; 35% to 40% occur only once, and around 10% lies in the top ten. What was sequenced was peripheral blood or thyroid tissue (not recorded which). The receptors come from an adult man with Graves' hyperthyroidism.

This chain joins TRBV4-2 and TRBJ1-4; no clear D. Looked up from germline, CDR1 is LGHNA and CDR2 is YNFKEQ. V was shortened by 4 bases and J by 0 bases, with 12 bases between the two germline ends. The CDR3 extends over 16 amino acids. The CDR3 here is CASSLQSGATNEKLFF. The DNA of the CDR3 is TGTGCCAGCAGCCTCCAGAGTGGGGCAACTAATGAAAAACTGTTTTTT.

V is TRBV7-9 and J is TRBJ2-3, with D unclear. Between the trimmed V and J ends, which lost 7 bases and 4 bases, there was a span of 6 bases. The CDR3 loop spans 11 amino acids. The germline V gene has CDR1 SEHNR and CDR2 FQNEAQ (reference sequence). The DNA of the CDR3 is TGTGCCAGCAACCTCGCAGATACGCAGTATTTT. Amino acids: CASNLADTQYF.

As regards this clonotype: As the CDR3 is not closed by the conserved phenylalanine or tryptophan, this likely results from a read error. This sequence joins TRBV2 and TRBJ2-5; D remains ambiguous. CDR3 length: 14 residues. Germline V gene data show CDR1 as SNHLY and CDR2 as FYNNEI. The ends were cut back, 4 bases at V and 2 bases at J, with 11 bases in the middle. For the CDR3, the DNA is TGTGCCAGCAGTGCTCAGTTAGAACAAGAGACCCAGTACTCC. This gives the protein CASSAQLEQETQYS.

At least ten counts were recorded for this clonotype. The rearrangement joins TRBV20-1 to TRBJ1-6; 7 bases are shared with TRBD1. CDR1 is DFQATT and CDR2 is SNEGSKA in the germline V gene (reference sequence). V lost 6 bases and J lost 7; bases outside the gene matches: 12. CDR3 size: 15 residues. The CDR3 loop reads CSAKISRDRNSPLHF. The CDR3 nucleotides read TGCAGTGCCAAGATCTCCCGGGACAGAAATTCACCCCTCCACTTT.

This clonotype has just a few counts. The chain links TRBV25-1 to TRBJ1-2, with D unclear. Trimming stripped 4 bases from V and 4 bases from J, with 7 bases between. This CDR3 has 12 residues. CDR1 and CDR2 from the germline V gene are MGHDK and SYGVNS. The DNA for the CDR3 is TGTGCCAGCAGTGTATCAGGCTATGGCTACACCTTC. Its protein product is CASSVSGYGYTF.

This sequence joins TRBV20-1 and TRBJ2-7, with D tentatively TRBD1 (5 bases). The V end lost 6 bases, the J end lost 4 bases, and 19 bases lay between the germline ends. Germline V gives CDR1 DFQATT, CDR2 SNEGSKA (reference sequence). This CDR3 region has 14 residues. As DNA, the CDR3 is TGCAGTGCAAACTATATCGGACAACTTTACGAGCAGTACTTC. The encoded protein is CSANYIGQLYEQYF.

This clonotype was seen a handful of times. The J gene is TRBJ1-2, the V gene TRBV13; 7 nucleotides line up with TRBD1. This CDR3 is 14 amino acids long. CDR1 is PRHDT and CDR2 is FYEKMQ in the germline V gene (reference sequence). V trimming: 6 bases; J trimming: 3 bases; junction bases outside the gene matches: 7. The CDR3, as DNA: TGTGCCAGCAGACAACAGGGGACGGACTATGGCTACACCTTC. It is translated as CASRQQGTDYGYTF. Complete variable domain (other parts from reference TRBV13 and TRBJ1-2): AAGVIQSPRHLIKEKRETATLKCYPIPRHDTVYWYQQGPGQDPQFLISFYEKMQSDKGSIPDRFSAQQFSDYHSELNMSSLELGDSALYFCASRQQGTDYGYTFGSGTRLTVV.

The V and J genes are TRBV9 and TRBJ1-6, with TRBD1 matching 9 bases. CDR1 is SGDLS and CDR2 is YYNGEE in the germline V gene. This CDR3 is 18 amino acids long. Trimming removed 6 bases from V and 0 bases from J; junction bases left unmatched: 10. The CDR3 loop is CASNLPQGASSYNSPLHF. The CDR3 DNA reads TGTGCCAGCAATCTACCACAGGGGGCCAGCTCCTATAATTCACCCCTCCACTTT.

The chain joins TRBV7-2 to TRBJ2-7; 10 bases align to TRBD1. CDR1 SGHTA and CDR2 FQGNSA come from the germline V gene. The CDR3 runs 14 residues. V trimming: 6 bases; J trimming: 3 bases; junction bases outside the gene matches: 5. Written as DNA, the CDR3 is TGTGCCAGCAGAGGACAGGGGGAAAGCTACGAGCAGTACTTC. Its translation: CASRGQGESYEQYF.

The V and J genes are TRBV7-9 and TRBJ1-4; possible D gene TRBD1, 5 bases. The CDR3 has 13 residues. V was shortened by 8 bases and J by 8 bases, with 15 bases between the two germline ends. CDR1 SEHNR and CDR2 FQNEAQ come from the germline V gene (reference sequence). CDR3: CASGLIRGEKLFF. CDR3 sequence (DNA): TGTGCCAGCGGCCTAATCCGGGGCGAAAAACTGTTTTTT.

This clonotype came up many times. This rearrangement joins TRBV20-1 to TRBJ1-5, with D perhaps TRBD1 (5 bases). The CDR3 has 13 residues. From germline, CDR1 is DFQATT and CDR2 SNEGSKA (reference sequence). Deletions cut 3 bases from V and 4 bases from J, with 10 bases between. Here the CDR3 DNA reads TGCAGTGCTAGTAGACAGTGGAATCAGCCCCAGCATTTT. Translation gives CSASRQWNQPQHF.

This clonotype was counted at least ten times. This chain links TRBV29-1 with TRBJ1-2; 7 bases are shared with TRBD1. Unmatched junction bases numbered 25, after V lost 2 bases and J lost 7 bases. Germline-derived CDR1 and CDR2 are SQVTM and ANQGSEA. The CDR3 sequence is 19 residues long. The CDR3 spells CSVELVLRTSTGARGGYTF. DNA of the CDR3: TGCAGCGTTGAACTCGTACTGAGAACCTCTACAGGGGCGCGGGGTGGCTACACCTTC.

This clonotype was recorded many times. This chain links TRBV20-1 with TRBJ2-5, with a tentative D call TRBD2 (5 bases). The germline V gene has CDR1 DFQATT and CDR2 SNEGSKA (reference sequence). The CDR3 sequence is 13 residues long. Trimming left V 3 bases short and J 7 bases short, with 15 bases between. CDR3 amino acids: CSASLSPEGTQYF. Written as DNA, the CDR3 is TGCAGTGCTAGTTTGTCTCCTGAGGGGACCCAGTACTTC.

The sample holds a few counts of this clonotype. The chain combines TRBV9 with TRBJ2-2; TRBD1 is a possible D gene (6 bases). Deletions cut 0 bases from V and 6 bases from J, with 12 bases between. Germline V gene lookup returns CDR1 SGDLS and CDR2 YYNGEE. This CDR3 spans 15 amino acids. The CDR3 spells CASSVVGQDPGELFF. Written as DNA, the CDR3 is TGTGCCAGCAGCGTAGTGGGACAAGATCCCGGGGAGCTGTTTTTT. The whole variable domain, filled in from reference TRBV9 and TRBJ2-2, reads DSGVTQTPKHLITATGQRVTLRCSPRSGDLSVYWYQQSLDQGLQFLIQYYNGEERAKGNILERFSAQQFPDLHSELNLSSLELGDSALYFCASSVVGQDPGELFFGEGSRLTVL.

The chain couples TRBV29-1 to TRBJ2-5; no reliable D call. Trimming took 0 bases from V and 7 from J, leaving 6 bases between them. Germline V gene data show CDR1 as SQVTM and CDR2 as ANQGSEA. CDR3 size: 11 residues. The CDR3: CSVEDLGTQYF. The CDR3 nucleotides read TGCAGCGTTGAAGATCTTGGGACCCAGTACTTC. The variable domain in full, completed from reference TRBV29-1 and TRBJ2-5, reads SAVISQKPSRDICQRGTSLTIQCQVDSQVTMMFWYRQQPGQSLTLIATANQGSEATYESGFVIDKFPISRPNLTFSTLTVSNMSPEDSSIYLCSVEDLGTQYFGPGTRLLVL.

This clonotype was seen many times. This chain joins TRBV7-9 and TRBJ1-2; maybe TRBD1 (6 bases). V shed 5 bases and J shed 4 bases, with 26 bases lying between them. The length of the CDR3 is 18 residues. Germline lookup yields CDR1 SEHNR and CDR2 FQNEAQ (reference sequence). CDR3 coding DNA: TGTGCCAGCAGCCTGACGGGACAACCGACCTCGGGTAGCTATGGCTACACCTTC. Amino acid sequence: CASSLTGQPTSGSYGYTF. Looking up the rest from reference TRBV7-9 and TRBJ1-2 gives the full variable domain: DTGVSQNPRHKITKRGQNVTFRCDPISEHNRLYWYRQTLGQGPEFLTYFQNEAQLEKSRLLSDRFSAERPKGSFSTLEIQRTEQGDSAMYLCASSLTGQPTSGSYGYTFGSGTRLTVV.

This clonotype occurred many times. The chain uses TRBV20-1 and TRBJ1-1; possibly TRBD1 for D (6 bases). Trimming stripped 2 bases from V and 5 bases from J, with 15 bases between. CDR1 is DFQATT and CDR2 is SNEGSKA in the germline V gene (reference sequence). CDR3 size: 14 residues. The CDR3 loop reads CSARHRVQATEAFF. The CDR3 DNA reads as TGCAGTGCTAGACACAGGGTCCAAGCGACTGAAGCTTTCTTT.

V usage is TRBV10-3 and J usage is TRBJ1-5; TRBD1 is a possible D gene (5 bases). CDR1 is ENHRY and CDR2 is SYGVKD in the germline V gene. The CDR3 is 13 residues long. Trimming removed 10 bases from V and 2 bases from J, with 12 bases in between. The CDR3 protein is CASQGLGNQPQHF. The CDR3 nucleotides read TGTGCCAGCCAGGGCCTAGGCAATCAGCCCCAGCATTTT.

Comment on this clonotype: A read error may produce the germline difference seen at one junction end. The chain links TRBV14 to TRBJ2-5; either TRBD1 or TRBD2 may supply D (5 bases each). The CDR3 sequence is 15 residues long. Germline V gene sequence: CDR1 SGHDN, CDR2 FVKESK. The CDR3 nucleotides read TGTGCCAGCAGCGAAGATAGGGGACGACAAGAGATCCAGTACTTC. It encodes CASSEDRGRQEIQYF.

The chain carries TRBV10-3 and TRBJ1-5; D call uncertain. Germline values: CDR1 ENHRY, CDR2 SYGVKD. The CDR3 extends over 13 amino acids. With 0 bases removed from V and 3 bases from J, the gap between germline ends came to 3 bases. CDR3 DNA: TGTGCCATCAGTGAGTCTTACAATCAGCCCCAGCATTTT. Protein sequence: CAISESYNQPQHF.

In this sample, this clonotype turned up many times. The chain uses TRBV29-1 and TRBJ2-7; TRBD2 might be the D (6 bases). The V and J ends lost 1 base and 3 bases respectively, with 16 bases between them. The CDR3 contains 15 residues. Germline CDR1 is SQVTM and CDR2 is ANQGSEA. Here the CDR3 DNA reads TGCAGCGTTGAAGTCGGGACTTGGGGGAACTACGAGCAGTACTTC. Protein sequence: CSVEVGTWGNYEQYF.